This TCR beta chain was captured by sequencing in a study of human T cells and chemical hapten exposure. Sample time point: patch test 2, 6 weeks after DPC sensitization. Specified treatment: therapeutic diphenylcyclopropenone sensitization with weekly scalp DPC. TCRdb re-analysed the RACE reads in MiXCR, keeping a single row per CDR3 protein. The profile shows around 82,000 distinct CDR3 sequences, about 6.3% of them singletons. Trimming left V 2 bases short and J 0 bases short, with 19 bases between. The germline V gene encodes CDR1 DFQATT and CDR2 SNEGSKA (reference sequence). There are 17 residues in the CDR3.

This clonotype originated in a woman aged 25 to 39 with alopecia areata. Some clones in this sample may be carry-over from other donors' samples. The specimen was whole blood, collected in connection with sensitization to the hapten diphenylcyclopropenone (DPC). V and J are TRBV20-1 and TRBJ1-1, with D tentatively TRBD1 (6 bases). Here the CDR3 reads CSARNWKATGMNTEAFF. The CDR3 coding sequence is TGCAGTGCTAGAAATTGGAAGGCGACAGGCATGAACACTGAAGCTTTCTTT.